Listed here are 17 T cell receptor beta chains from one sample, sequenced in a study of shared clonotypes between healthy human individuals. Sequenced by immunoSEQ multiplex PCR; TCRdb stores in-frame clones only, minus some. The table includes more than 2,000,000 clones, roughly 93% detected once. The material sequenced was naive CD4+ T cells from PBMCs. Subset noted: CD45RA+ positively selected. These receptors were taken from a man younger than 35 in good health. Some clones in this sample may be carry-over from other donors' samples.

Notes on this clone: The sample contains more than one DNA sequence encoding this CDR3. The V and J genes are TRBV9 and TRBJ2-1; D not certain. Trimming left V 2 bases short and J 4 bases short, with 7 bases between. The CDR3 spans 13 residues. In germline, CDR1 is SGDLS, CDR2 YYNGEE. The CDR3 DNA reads TGTGCCAGCAGCGTGGGCAGATACAATGAGCAGTTCTTC. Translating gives CASSVGRYNEQFF.

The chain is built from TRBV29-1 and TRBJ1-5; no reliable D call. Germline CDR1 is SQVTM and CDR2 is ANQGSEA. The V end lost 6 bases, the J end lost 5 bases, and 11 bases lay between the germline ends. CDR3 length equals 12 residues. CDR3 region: CSVGSGDQPQHF. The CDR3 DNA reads TGCAGCGTGGGAAGTGGGGATCAGCCCCAGCATTTT.

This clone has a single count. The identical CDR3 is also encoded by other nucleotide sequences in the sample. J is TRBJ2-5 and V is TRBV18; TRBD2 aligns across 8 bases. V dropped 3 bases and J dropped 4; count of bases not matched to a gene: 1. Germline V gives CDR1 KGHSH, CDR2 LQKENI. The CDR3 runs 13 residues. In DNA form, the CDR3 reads TGTGCCAGCTCACCCCTAGCGGGAGAGACCCAGTACTTC. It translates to CASSPLAGETQYF.

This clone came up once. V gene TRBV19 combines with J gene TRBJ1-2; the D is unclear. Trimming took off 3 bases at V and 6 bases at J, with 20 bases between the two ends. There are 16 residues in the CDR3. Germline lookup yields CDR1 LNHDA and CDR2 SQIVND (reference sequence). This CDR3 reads CASSIPRNVPGHGYTF. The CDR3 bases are TGTGCCAGTAGTATCCCGCGAAACGTCCCCGGGCATGGCTACACCTTC.

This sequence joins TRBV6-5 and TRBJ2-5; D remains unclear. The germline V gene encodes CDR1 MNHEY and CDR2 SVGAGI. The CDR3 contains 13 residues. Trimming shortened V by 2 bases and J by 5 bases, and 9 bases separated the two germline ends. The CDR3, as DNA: TGTGCCAGCAGTTACGGGCCTGGGGAGACCCAGTACTTC. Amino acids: CASSYGPGETQYF.

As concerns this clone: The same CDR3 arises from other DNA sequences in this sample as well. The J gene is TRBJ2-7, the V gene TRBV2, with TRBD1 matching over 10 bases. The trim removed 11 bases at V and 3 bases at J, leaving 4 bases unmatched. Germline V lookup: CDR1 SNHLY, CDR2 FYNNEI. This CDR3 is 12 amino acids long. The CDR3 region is CAGRDRGYEQYF. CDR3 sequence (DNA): TGTGCCGGCCGGGACAGGGGCTACGAGCAGTACTTC.

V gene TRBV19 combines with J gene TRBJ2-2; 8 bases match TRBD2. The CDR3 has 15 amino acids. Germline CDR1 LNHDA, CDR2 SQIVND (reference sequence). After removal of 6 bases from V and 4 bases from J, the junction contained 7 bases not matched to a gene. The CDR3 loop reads CASSAGLGVTGELFF. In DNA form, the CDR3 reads TGTGCCAGTAGCGCGGGACTAGGGGTCACCGGGGAGCTGTTTTTT.

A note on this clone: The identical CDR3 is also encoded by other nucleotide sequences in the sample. The CDR3 DNA reads as TGTGCCAGCACTGCCGGAGGGACAGTCTACGAGCAGTACTTC. Protein sequence: CASTAGGTVYEQYF. The V and J genes are TRBV28 and TRBJ2-7, with D tentatively TRBD1 (7 bases). Germline loops: CDR1 MDHEN, CDR2 SYDVKM. V lost 7 bases to trimming and J lost 3 bases, with 16 bases between them. The CDR3 is 14 amino acids.

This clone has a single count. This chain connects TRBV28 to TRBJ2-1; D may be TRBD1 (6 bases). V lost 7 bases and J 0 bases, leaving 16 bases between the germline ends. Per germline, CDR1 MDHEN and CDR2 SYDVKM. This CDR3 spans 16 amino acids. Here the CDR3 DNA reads TGTGCCAGCATCGCCCCACAGGGCAGCTCCTACAATGAGCAGTTCTTC. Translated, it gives CASIAPQGSSYNEQFF.

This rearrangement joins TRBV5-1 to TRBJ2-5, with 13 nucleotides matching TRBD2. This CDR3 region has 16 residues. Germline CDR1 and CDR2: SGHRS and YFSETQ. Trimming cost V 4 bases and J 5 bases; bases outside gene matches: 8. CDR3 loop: CASSERTSGSSETQYF. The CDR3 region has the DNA TGCGCCAGCAGCGAGCGGACTAGCGGGAGTTCGGAGACCCAGTACTTC.

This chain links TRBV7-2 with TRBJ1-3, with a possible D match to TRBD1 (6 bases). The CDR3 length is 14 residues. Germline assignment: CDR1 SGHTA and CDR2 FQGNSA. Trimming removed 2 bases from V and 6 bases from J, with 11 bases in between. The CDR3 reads CASSLHRDKNTIYF. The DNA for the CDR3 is TGTGCCAGCAGCTTACATCGGGACAAAAACACCATATATTTT.

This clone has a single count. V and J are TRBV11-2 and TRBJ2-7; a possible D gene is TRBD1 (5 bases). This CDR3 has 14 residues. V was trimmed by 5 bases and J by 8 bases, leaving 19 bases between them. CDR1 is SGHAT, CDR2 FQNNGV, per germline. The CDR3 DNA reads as TGTGCCAGCAGCCCGGACCGCAGGGAAGGGAAGCAGTACTTC. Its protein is CASSPDRREGKQYF.

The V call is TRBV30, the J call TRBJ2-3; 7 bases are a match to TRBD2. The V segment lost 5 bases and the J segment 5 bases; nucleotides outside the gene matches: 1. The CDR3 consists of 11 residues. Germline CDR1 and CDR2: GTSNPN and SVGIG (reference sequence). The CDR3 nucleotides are TGTGCCTGGGCGGGGGAAGATACGCAGTATTTT. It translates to CAWAGEDTQYF.

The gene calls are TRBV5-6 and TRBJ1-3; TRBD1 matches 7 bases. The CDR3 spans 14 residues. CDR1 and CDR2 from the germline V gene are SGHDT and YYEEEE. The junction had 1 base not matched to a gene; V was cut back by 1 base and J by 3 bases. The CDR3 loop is CASSLTGVGNTIYF. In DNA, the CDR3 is TGTGCCAGCAGCTTGACAGGGGTTGGAAACACCATATATTTT.

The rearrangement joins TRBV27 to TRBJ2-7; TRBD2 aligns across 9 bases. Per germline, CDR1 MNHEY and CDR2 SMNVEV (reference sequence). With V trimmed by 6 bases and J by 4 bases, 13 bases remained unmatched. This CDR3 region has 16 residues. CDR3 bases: TGTGCCAGCAGCCTCCGTCTGGGCGGGAGGGATTACGAGCAGTACTTC. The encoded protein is CASSLRLGGRDYEQYF.

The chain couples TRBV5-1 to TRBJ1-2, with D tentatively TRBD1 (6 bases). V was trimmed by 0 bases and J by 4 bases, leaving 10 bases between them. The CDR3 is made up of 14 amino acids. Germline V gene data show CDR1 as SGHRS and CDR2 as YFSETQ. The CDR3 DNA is TGCGCCAGCAGCTTGGGGACAGACCTCTATGGCTACACCTTC. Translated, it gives CASSLGTDLYGYTF. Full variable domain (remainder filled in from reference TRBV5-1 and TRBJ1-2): KAGVTQTPRYLIKTRGQQVTLSCSPISGHRSVSWYQQTPGQGLQFLFEYFSETQRNKGNFPGRFSGRQFSNSRSEMNVSTLELGDSALYLCASSLGTDLYGYTFGSGTRLTVV.

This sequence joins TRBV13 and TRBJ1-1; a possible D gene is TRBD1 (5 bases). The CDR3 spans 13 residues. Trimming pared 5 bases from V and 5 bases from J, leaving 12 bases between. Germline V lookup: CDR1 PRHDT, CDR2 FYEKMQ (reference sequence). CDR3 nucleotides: TGTGCCAGCAGCCGGGACCGGACGACTGAAGCTTTCTTT. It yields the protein CASSRDRTTEAFF. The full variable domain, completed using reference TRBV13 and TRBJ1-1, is AAGVIQSPRHLIKEKRETATLKCYPIPRHDTVYWYQQGPGQDPQFLISFYEKMQSDKGSIPDRFSAQQFSDYHSELNMSSLELGDSALYFCASSRDRTTEAFFGQGTRLTVV.